These 19 T cell receptor beta chains originate from one sample sequenced in a study of T cell repertoires in cytomegalovirus infection. TCRdb fed the reads into MiXCR, producing one record per CDR3 protein. The sample holds some 200,000 distinct CDR3 sequences, approximately 19% seen once. Sequencing was done on a sample of PBMCs. These receptor sequences come from a human donor in good health (CMV status not recorded). Some clones in this sample may be carry-over from other donors' samples.

This rearrangement joins TRBV7-9 to TRBJ2-3; tentative D call: TRBD1 (6 bases). From germline, CDR1 is SEHNR and CDR2 FQNEAQ (reference sequence). The CDR3 contains 14 residues. V shed 7 bases and J shed 1 base, with 12 bases lying between them. CDR3 region: CASTWDIRTDTQYF. The CDR3, as DNA: TGTGCCAGCACCTGGGACATCCGCACAGATACGCAGTATTTT.

The chain employs TRBV20-1 and TRBJ2-1, with TRBD1 matching over 7 bases. Unmatched junction bases numbered 8, after V lost 3 bases and J lost 6 bases. Germline V gene data show CDR1 as DFQATT and CDR2 as SNEGSKA (reference sequence). CDR3 size: 14 residues. The CDR3 nucleotides are TGCAGTGCTAGTCGACAGGGAATAAGCAATGAGCAGTTCTTC. Its protein is CSASRQGISNEQFF.

This clonotype was detected many times. This chain connects TRBV28 to TRBJ2-1; the match to TRBD1 covers 9 bases. The CDR3 spans 13 residues. V lost 3 bases and J lost 8; bases outside the gene matches: 2. In germline, CDR1 is MDHEN, CDR2 SYDVKM. CDR3 DNA: TGTGCCAGCAGTTTGGGACAGGGCCATGAGCAGTTCTTC. Translation: CASSLGQGHEQFF.

This clonotype has ten or more counts. The chain employs TRBV5-4 and TRBJ2-1; D unclear. In germline, CDR1 is SGHNT, CDR2 YYREEE (reference sequence). The CDR3 spans 15 residues. The V end was cut by 4 bases, the J end by 1 base, with 12 bases between. Here the CDR3 reads CASSPPSVSYNEQFF. The CDR3 nucleotides are TGTGCCAGCAGCCCACCGAGCGTGTCCTACAATGAGCAGTTCTTC.

This clonotype has a count of ten or more. V gene TRBV6-2 or TRBV6-3 combines with J gene TRBJ2-1; tentative D call: TRBD1 (5 bases). Trimming removed 6 bases from V and 4 bases from J, with 13 bases in between. Germline V CDR1 and CDR2: MNHEY, SVGEGT. This CDR3 has 14 amino acids. Written as DNA, the CDR3 is TGTGCCAGCAGGGTCAGGGAAGGATACAATGAGCAGTTCTTC. It yields the protein CASRVREGYNEQFF.

The chain combines TRBV5-5 with TRBJ2-5; D unresolved. CDR1 and CDR2 (germline): SGHKS, YYEKEE (reference sequence). V lost 0 bases, J lost 5 bases, and 14 bases lay in between. The CDR3 contains 15 residues. In DNA form, the CDR3 reads TGTGCCAGCAGCTTGGGGCAGTTCCCGTCCGAGACCCAGTACTTC. Its translation: CASSLGQFPSETQYF. Supplemented by reference TRBV5-5 and TRBJ2-5, the full variable domain reads DAGVTQSPTHLIKTRGQQVTLRCSPISGHKSVSWYQQVLGQGPQFIFQYYEKEERGRGNFPDRFSARQFPNYSSELNVNALLLGDSALYLCASSLGQFPSETQYFGPGTRLLVL.

This clonotype has a count of ten or more. V gene TRBV12-3 or TRBV12-4 combines with J gene TRBJ2-3; the D gene is possibly TRBD2 (7 bases). Trimming took off 3 bases at V and 4 bases at J, with 11 bases between the two ends. CDR3 length: 14 residues. As DNA, the CDR3 is TGTGCCAGCAGTTTTAGGGGGGGAGCAGATACGCAGTATTTT. This encodes CASSFRGGADTQYF.

Comments on this clonotype: Just one base apart from a much larger clone, this may be a read error. The chain links TRBV7-2 to TRBJ1-5; 7 bases agree with TRBD1. The CDR3 has 14 amino acids. Germline trimming cut 8 bases from V and 4 bases from J; bases unmatched to any gene: 8. The germline CDR1 and CDR2 sequences are SGHTA and FQGNSA. The CDR3: CASGTGQPNQPQHF. Here the CDR3 DNA reads TGTGCCAGCGGCACGGGACAGCCGAATCAGCCCCAGCATTTT.

V is TRBV18 and J is TRBJ2-5; D remains ambiguous. Germline loops: CDR1 KGHSH, CDR2 LQKENI. V was pared by 5 bases and J by 2 bases, with 6 bases between. The CDR3 is made up of 12 amino acids. Here the CDR3 reads CASSIPQETQYF. CDR3 nucleotides: TGTGCCAGCTCAATCCCTCAAGAGACCCAGTACTTC.

The chain recombines TRBV3-1 with TRBJ1-1; D is ambiguous. This CDR3 has 15 residues. V was pared by 5 bases and J by 3 bases, with 16 bases between. CDR1 LGHDT and CDR2 YNNKEL come from the germline V gene (reference sequence). The CDR3 here is CASSKKTESYTEAFF. The CDR3 DNA sequence: TGTGCCAGCAGCAAGAAGACCGAGTCCTACACTGAAGCTTTCTTT.

Only a few counts were recorded for this clonotype. The chain links TRBV7-4 to TRBJ1-1; perhaps TRBD1 as D (5 bases). Trimming left V 10 bases short and J 0 bases short, with 12 bases between. Germline V gives CDR1 SGHVT, CDR2 SQSDAQ. The CDR3 contains 13 residues. The CDR3 DNA reads as TGTGCCAATGGCCGGGGGATGAACACTGAAGCTTTCTTT. Residues: CANGRGMNTEAFF.

This clonotype has only a few counts. J is TRBJ2-6 and V is TRBV12-3 or TRBV12-4; D may correspond to TRBD1 or TRBD2 (6 bases each). This CDR3 has 17 amino acids. Trimming took off 8 bases at V and 0 bases at J, with 17 bases between the two ends. CDR3 sequence (DNA): TGTGCCAGCTCCCGGGGGACACCTAACTCTGGGGCCAACGTCCTGACTTTC. Translated, it gives CASSRGTPNSGANVLTF.

A few counts support this clonotype. This rearrangement joins TRBV20-1 to TRBJ2-7; D unclear. The V and J ends lost 3 bases and 2 bases respectively, with 8 bases between them. Germline V gene lookup returns CDR1 DFQATT and CDR2 SNEGSKA (reference sequence). The CDR3 has 12 residues. CDR3 sequence (DNA): TGCAGTGCTAGTAACGTACCCTACGAGCAGTACTTC. It is translated as CSASNVPYEQYF.

The chain joins TRBV2 to TRBJ1-3, with TRBD1 matching over 11 bases. The CDR3 runs 15 residues. The V gene's germline CDR1 is SNHLY and CDR2 FYNNEI. The V and J ends lost 5 bases and 10 bases, in that order; junction bases with no gene match: 10. The CDR3 DNA reads TGTGCCAGCAGTCCCCAAGGGACAGGGGGAAGGACCATATATTTT. Protein product: CASSPQGTGGRTIYF.

The rearrangement joins TRBV29-1 to TRBJ2-1; a weak D match, TRBD2 (5 bases). In germline, CDR1 is SQVTM, CDR2 ANQGSEA. V was trimmed by 7 bases and J by 3 bases, leaving 13 bases between them. CDR3 length: 13 amino acids. CDR3 in DNA: TGCAGCGGTTCTAGCACGTACTACAATGAGCAGTTCTTC. Translation: CSGSSTYYNEQFF.

This clonotype was counted a few times. V usage is TRBV7-2 and J usage is TRBJ2-6; D tentatively fits TRBD1 or TRBD2 (5 bases each). CDR3 length: 16 amino acids. The germline V gene encodes CDR1 SGHTA and CDR2 FQGNSA. Trimming shortened V by 0 bases and J by 0 bases, and 6 bases separated the two germline ends. The CDR3, as DNA: TGTGCCAGCAGCTTAGCCGGGACCTCTGGGGCCAACGTCCTGACTTTC. Translation gives CASSLAGTSGANVLTF.

This clonotype was found many times. This chain links TRBV28 with TRBJ1-5; TRBD1 agrees at 7 bases. CDR1 MDHEN and CDR2 SYDVKM come from the germline V gene. This CDR3 has 15 residues. Germline trimming cut 6 bases from V and 7 bases from J; bases unmatched to any gene: 12. CDR3 in amino acids: CASSPNRGSKQPQHF. CDR3 bases: TGTGCCAGCAGCCCAAACAGGGGATCGAAACAGCCCCAGCATTTT.

V is TRBV20-1 and J is TRBJ1-2, with a weak D call TRBD1 (6 bases). With 5 bases removed from V and 5 bases from J, the gap between germline ends came to 18 bases. The CDR3 loop spans 14 amino acids. In germline, CDR1 is DFQATT, CDR2 SNEGSKA (reference sequence). Written as DNA, the CDR3 is TGCAGTGCTTGGGGGGGCAGGGAAGAGTATGGCTACACCTTC. This gives the protein CSAWGGREEYGYTF.

The V gene is TRBV28, the J gene TRBJ2-4; 8 nucleotides agree with TRBD1. Germline CDR1 is MDHEN and CDR2 is SYDVKM. Germline trimming cut 6 bases from V and 3 bases from J; bases unmatched to any gene: 10. The CDR3 is 16 amino acids. The CDR3 bases are TGTGCCAGCAGAGAATCAGGGGGCGCGGGCAAAAACATTCAGTACTTC. Protein: CASRESGGAGKNIQYF.